This entry describes one T cell receptor beta chain. These data originate in a study of shared clonotypes between healthy human individuals. Naive-designated CD8 cells lacked CD45RO, were positively enriched for CCR7, and omitted terminally differentiated effector memory CD45RA+ cells. This table comes from immunoSEQ multiplex PCR, and its TCRdb copy is limited to in-frame clones, with some not included. The table lists hundreds of thousands of clones, about 95% of them singletons. This clonotype was sampled from a woman in her thirties in good health. Source material: naive CD8+ T cells sorted from blood.

The CDR3 here is CASTGASYEQYF. CDR3 DNA sequence: TGTGCCAGCACGGGGGCTAGCTACGAGCAGTACTTC. The chain links TRBV28 to TRBJ2-7; D may correspond to TRBD1 or TRBD2 (6 bases each). The CDR3 has 12 amino acids. Germline V lookup: CDR1 MDHEN, CDR2 SYDVKM. V shed 7 bases and J shed 3 bases, with 10 bases lying between them.